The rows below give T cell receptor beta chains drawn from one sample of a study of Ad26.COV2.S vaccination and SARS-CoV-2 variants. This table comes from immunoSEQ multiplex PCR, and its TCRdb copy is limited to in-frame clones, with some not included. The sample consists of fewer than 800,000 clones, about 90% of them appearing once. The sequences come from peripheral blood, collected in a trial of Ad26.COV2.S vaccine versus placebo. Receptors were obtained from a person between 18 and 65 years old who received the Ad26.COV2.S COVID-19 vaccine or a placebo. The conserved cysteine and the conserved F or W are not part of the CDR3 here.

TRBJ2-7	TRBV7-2	ASSLDATGGTYEQY
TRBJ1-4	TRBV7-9	ASSSPNEKLF
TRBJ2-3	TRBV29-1	SVVGVGDTQY
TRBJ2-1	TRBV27	ASSQRVGEQF
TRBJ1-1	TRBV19	ASSIDEGSGTEAF
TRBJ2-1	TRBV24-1	ATSDLNSGRNEQF
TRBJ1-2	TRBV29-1	SVPSNYGYT
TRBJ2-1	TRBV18	ASSPGQGNYNEQF
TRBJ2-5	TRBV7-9	ASSLVASQETQY
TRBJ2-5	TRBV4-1	ASSPWCETQY
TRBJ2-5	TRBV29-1	SVTTPGGTQY
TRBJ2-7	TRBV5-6	ASSPGWGGYEQY
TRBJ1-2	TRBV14	ASSQDRGPGYT
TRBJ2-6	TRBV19	ASSRGRLSGANVLT
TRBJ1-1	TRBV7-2	ASSLSGLNTEAF
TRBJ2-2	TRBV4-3	ASSQEAGLTGELF
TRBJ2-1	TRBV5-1	ASSSDRGVDEQF
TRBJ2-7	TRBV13	ASSVSVLGAWEQY
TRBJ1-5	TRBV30	AWSVRSNQPQH
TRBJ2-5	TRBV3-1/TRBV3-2	ASSRDRAETQY
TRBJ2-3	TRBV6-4	ASSASGNTDTQY
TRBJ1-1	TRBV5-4	ASSLDPPGQFMNTEAF
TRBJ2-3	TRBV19	ASRRTSGATDTQY
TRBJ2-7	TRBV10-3	AIRSAGSSYEQY
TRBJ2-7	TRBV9	ASSVERWTGNYEQY
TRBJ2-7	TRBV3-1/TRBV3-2	ASSQSRQEQY
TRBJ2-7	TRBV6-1	ASSDRDRASYEQY
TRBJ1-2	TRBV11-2	ASSFRGYYGYT
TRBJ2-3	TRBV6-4	ASSLEGTSGKGTDTQY
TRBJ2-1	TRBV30	AWRLAGNYNEQF
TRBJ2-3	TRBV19	ASSTTSGTSSTDTQY
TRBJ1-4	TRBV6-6	ASSFPINEKLF
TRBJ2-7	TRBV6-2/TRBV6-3	ASSYSAGGTTYEQY
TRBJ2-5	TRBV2	ASKVLGQGQETQY
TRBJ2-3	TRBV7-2	ASSQNAASDTQY
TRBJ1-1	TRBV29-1	SGDRGGTEAF
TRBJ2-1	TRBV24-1	ATSDPRHYNEQF
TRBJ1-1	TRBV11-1	ASSFSGENTEAF
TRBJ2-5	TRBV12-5	ASGLSAGGGETQY
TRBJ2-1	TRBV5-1	ASSFTSGAYNEQF
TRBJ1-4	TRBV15	ATSRDPTGQRNEKLF
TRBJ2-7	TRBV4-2	ASSQEIRQGRHEQY